This T cell receptor beta chain appears in the sequencing data of a study of T cell repertoires in cytomegalovirus infection. Study in general: Indications came from public TCR beta signatures; they pointed to CMV infection and to a matching HLA type. Study results and caveats: In two of eight donors, the top clonotype was HLA-C-restricted CMV-specific. Cumulative frequency of public TCR beta families picked out carriers of CMV plus the relevant HLA.

TCRdb ran MiXCR on the reads and lists one entry per CDR3 protein. The sample lists some 680,000 distinct CDR3 sequences, under 40% occurring once. The CDR3 totals 13 residues. V lost 5 bases, J lost 6 bases, and 13 bases lay in between. Germline CDR1 reads SNHLY; CDR2 reads FYNNEI. This clonotype turned up a few times. What it binds is unknown. V is TRBV2 and J is TRBJ1-1; D possibly corresponds to TRBD1 (5 bases). This sequence originates from a human donor in good health (CMV status not recorded). Some clones in this sample may be carry-over from other donors' samples. Sequencing input: PBMCs. This CDR3 reads CASSSGTSSEAFF. The CDR3 nucleotides are TGTGCCAGCAGTAGCGGGACGTCGTCTGAAGCTTTCTTT. The full variable domain, in which reference TRBV2 and TRBJ1-1 provide the parts outside the CDR3, is EPEVTQTPSHQVTQMGQEVILRCVPISNHLYFYWYRQILGQKVEFLVSFYNNEISEKSEIFDDQFSVERPDGSNFTLKIRSTKLEDSAMYFCASSSGTSSEAFFGQGTRLTVV.